The clone carrying this T cell receptor (beta chain) was counted once. The CDR3 loop spans 14 amino acids. Germline V gene data show CDR1 as MNHEY and CDR2 as SVGAGI. With 0 bases removed from V and 7 bases from J, the gap between germline ends came to 12 bases. These data are taken from a study of blood T cell repertoires in COVID-19. The wider study: Italy, Spain and the United States were the sources of the convalescent and acute COVID-19 samples. PBMCs, B-cell-depleted T cells, or T cells provided the cDNA or gDNA that made up the material.

Original data processing: Amplification from reference gene primers served as the basis for estimated nucleated cell counts. Sequenced by immunoSEQ multiplex PCR; TCRdb stores in-frame clones only, minus some. The D gene and trimming were derived from the DNA, and the V and J assignments and clone size from that table. There are approximately 100,000 clones in the sample; approximately 80% occur only once, and approximately 3.6% lies in the top ten. Sequencing used peripheral blood. The source of this sequence is a woman older than 75 with active or convalescent COVID-19. V usage is TRBV6-5 and J usage is TRBJ1-1, with TRBD1 as a possible D gene (6 bases). CDR3 in amino acids: CASSYSQGRYEAFF. Written as DNA, the CDR3 is TGTGCCAGCAGTTACTCACAGGGACGGTATGAAGCTTTCTTT.